This T cell receptor beta chain was captured in a study of response to subunit inactivated influenza vaccine listed by TCRdb under 2018. Notes on the research overall: Deep quantitative profiling of the T cell receptor repertoire was used in the study to follow responses to a trivalent subunit inactivated influenza vaccine.

The time point label corresponds to: around 42 days after influenza vaccine administration. As encoded in the germline V gene, CDR1 is SGHTA while CDR2 is FQGNSA. Including cysteine and phenylalanine, the CDR3 has 16 amino acids. This entry keeps only the CDR3 DNA: 48 bases, framed from base 1. V is pared back by 1 base and J by 0 bases, with 10 bases lying between the germline termini. Broad study findings and their caveats: According to the authors, only a limited number of new T cells may be recruited by each seasonal influenza vaccination.

Concerning this clonotype: Its antigen is still unknown. No much larger clonotype is one base removed from it; base qualities were not supplied.

The method was RT-PCR. Sequencer: Illumina HiSeq 2500. TCRdb passed the public sequencing reads through fastp at Q25 and MiXCR, retaining productive beta sequences. Identical CDR3 proteins give one entry, which carries the most common genes and DNA. The sample data list about half a million distinct CDR3 sequences, and approximately 11% of these were observed just once. Around 12% of the sample lies in the top ten. Sequencing used PBMCs from blood, obtained about 6 weeks after vaccination. This TCR derives from a man aged 45-60 years who received an inactivated influenza vaccine. Donor details come from another sample of the same person, matched by shared clones. The chain uses TRBV7-2 and TRBJ2-1; a confident D gene designation cannot be given. CDR3 reads: CASSLGQLTSYNEQFF. In nucleotides, the sequence is TGTGCCAGCAGCTTAGGGCAGCTTACCTCCTACAATGAGCAGTTCTTC.